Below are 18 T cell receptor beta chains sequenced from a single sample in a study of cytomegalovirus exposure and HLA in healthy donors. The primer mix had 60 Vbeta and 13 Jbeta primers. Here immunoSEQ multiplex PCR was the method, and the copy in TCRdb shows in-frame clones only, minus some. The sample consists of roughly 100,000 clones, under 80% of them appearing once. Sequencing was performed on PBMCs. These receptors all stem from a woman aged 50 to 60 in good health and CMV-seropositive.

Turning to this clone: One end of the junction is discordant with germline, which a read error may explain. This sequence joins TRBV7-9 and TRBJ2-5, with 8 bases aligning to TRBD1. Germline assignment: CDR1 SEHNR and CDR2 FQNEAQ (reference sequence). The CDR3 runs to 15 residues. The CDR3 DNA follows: TGTGCCAGCAGCCGTGGACAGGGCACACAAGAGGCCCAGTACTTC. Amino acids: CASSRGQGTQEAQYF.

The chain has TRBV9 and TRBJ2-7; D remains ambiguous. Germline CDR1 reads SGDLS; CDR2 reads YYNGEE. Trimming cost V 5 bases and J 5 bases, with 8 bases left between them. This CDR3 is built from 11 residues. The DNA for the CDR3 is TGTGCCAGCAGTCTCCCCCACGAGCAGTACTTC. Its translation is CASSLPHEQYF. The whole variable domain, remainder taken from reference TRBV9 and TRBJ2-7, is DSGVTQTPKHLITATGQRVTLRCSPRSGDLSVYWYQQSLDQGLQFLIQYYNGEERAKGNILERFSAQQFPDLHSELNLSSLELGDSALYFCASSLPHEQYFGPGTRLTVT.

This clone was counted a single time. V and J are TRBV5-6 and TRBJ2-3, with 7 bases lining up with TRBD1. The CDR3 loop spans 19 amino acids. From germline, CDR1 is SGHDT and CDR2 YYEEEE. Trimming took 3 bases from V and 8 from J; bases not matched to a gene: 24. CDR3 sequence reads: CASSYPKDPGTAQVGTQYF. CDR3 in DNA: TGTGCCAGCAGCTACCCTAAGGACCCGGGGACAGCTCAAGTGGGTACGCAGTATTTT. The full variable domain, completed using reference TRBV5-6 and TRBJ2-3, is DAGVTQSPTHLIKTRGQQVTLRCSPKSGHDTVSWYQQALGQGPQFIFQYYEEEERQRGNFPDRFSGHQFPNYSSELNVNALLLGDSALYLCASSYPKDPGTAQVGTQYFGPGTRLTVL.

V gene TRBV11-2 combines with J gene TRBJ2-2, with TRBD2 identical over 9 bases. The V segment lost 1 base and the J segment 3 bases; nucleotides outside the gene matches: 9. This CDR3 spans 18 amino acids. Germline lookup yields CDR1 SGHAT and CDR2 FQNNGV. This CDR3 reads CASSLAPGTSWYTGELFF. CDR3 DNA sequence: TGTGCCAGCAGCTTAGCCCCCGGGACTAGCTGGTACACCGGGGAGCTGTTTTTT.

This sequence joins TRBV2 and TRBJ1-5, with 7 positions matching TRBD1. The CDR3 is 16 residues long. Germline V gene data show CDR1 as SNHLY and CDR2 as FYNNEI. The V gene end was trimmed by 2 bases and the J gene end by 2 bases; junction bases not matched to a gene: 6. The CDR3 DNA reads TGTGCCAGCAGTGAAACAGGGGCCAAGGGCAATCAGCCCCAGCATTTT. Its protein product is CASSETGAKGNQPQHF. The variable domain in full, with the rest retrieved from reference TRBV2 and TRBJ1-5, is EPEVTQTPSHQVTQMGQEVILRCVPISNHLYFYWYRQILGQKVEFLVSFYNNEISEKSEIFDDQFSVERPDGSNFTLKIRSTKLEDSAMYFCASSETGAKGNQPQHFGDGTRLSIL.

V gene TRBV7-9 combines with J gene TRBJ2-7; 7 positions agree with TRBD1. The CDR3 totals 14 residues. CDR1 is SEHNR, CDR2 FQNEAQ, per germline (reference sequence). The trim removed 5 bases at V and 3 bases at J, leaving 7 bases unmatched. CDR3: CASSPRDRNYEQYF. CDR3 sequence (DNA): TGTGCCAGCAGCCCGAGGGACAGAAACTACGAGCAGTACTTC.

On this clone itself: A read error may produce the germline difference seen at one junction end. CDR3 residues: CTNRDLIF. CDR3 nucleotide sequence: TGCACTAACAGGGACCTGATCTTT. The rearrangement links TRBV20-1 to TRBJ1-1, with a weak D call TRBD1 (6 bases). Germline CDR1 is DFQATT and CDR2 is SNEGSKA (reference sequence). The CDR3 extends over 8 amino acids.

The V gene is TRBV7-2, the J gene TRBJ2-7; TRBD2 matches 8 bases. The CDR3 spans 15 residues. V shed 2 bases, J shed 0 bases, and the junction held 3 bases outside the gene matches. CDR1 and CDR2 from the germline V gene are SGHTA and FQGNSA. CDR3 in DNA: TGTGCCAGCAGCTTATTAGCGGGGAGCTCCTACGAGCAGTACTTC. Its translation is CASSLLAGSSYEQYF.

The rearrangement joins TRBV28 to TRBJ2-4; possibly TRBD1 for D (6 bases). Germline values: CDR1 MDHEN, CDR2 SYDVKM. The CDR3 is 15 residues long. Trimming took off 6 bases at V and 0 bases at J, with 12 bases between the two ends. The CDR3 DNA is TGTGCCAGCAGCGAGATACAGGGAGCCAAAAACATTCAGTACTTC. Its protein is CASSEIQGAKNIQYF.

The CDR3 DNA reads TGCAGCGGGAACAGGGGGAACACTGAAGCTTTCTTT. This sequence encodes CSGNRGNTEAFF. The gene calls are TRBV29-1 and TRBJ1-1, with 7 bases identical to TRBD1. V shed 7 bases and J 1 base; nucleotides not matched to a gene: 3. The CDR3 sequence is 12 residues long. Per the germline V gene, CDR1 is SQVTM and CDR2 is ANQGSEA.

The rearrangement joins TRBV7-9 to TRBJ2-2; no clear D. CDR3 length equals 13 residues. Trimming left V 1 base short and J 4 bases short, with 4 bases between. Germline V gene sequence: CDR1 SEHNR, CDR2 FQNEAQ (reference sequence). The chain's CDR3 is CASSLVLTGELFF. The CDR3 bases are TGTGCCAGCAGCTTAGTACTCACCGGGGAGCTGTTTTTT.

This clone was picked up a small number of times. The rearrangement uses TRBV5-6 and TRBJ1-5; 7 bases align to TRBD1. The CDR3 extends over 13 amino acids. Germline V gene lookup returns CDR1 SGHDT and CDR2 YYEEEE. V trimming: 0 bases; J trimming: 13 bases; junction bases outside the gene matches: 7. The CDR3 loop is CASSLVQGESQHF. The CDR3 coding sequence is TGTGCCAGCAGCTTGGTCCAGGGGGAATCTCAGCATTTT.

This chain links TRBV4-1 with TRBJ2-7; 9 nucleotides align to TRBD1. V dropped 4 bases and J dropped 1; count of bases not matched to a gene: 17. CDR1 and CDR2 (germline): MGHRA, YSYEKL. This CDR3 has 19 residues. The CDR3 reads CASSPILSLDRGESYEQYF. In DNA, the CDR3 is TGCGCCAGCAGCCCCATCCTCTCTCTCGACAGGGGGGAGTCCTACGAGCAGTACTTC.

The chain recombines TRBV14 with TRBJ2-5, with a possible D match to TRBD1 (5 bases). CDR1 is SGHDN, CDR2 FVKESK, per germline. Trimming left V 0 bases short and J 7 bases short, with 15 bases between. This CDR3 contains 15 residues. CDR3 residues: CASSQDPPRVGTQYF. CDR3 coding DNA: TGTGCCAGCAGCCAAGATCCACCCAGGGTCGGGACCCAGTACTTC.

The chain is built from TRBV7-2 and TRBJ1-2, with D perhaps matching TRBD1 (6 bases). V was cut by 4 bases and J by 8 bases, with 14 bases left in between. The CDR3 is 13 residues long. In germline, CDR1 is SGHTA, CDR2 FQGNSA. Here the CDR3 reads CASSSQQGSGYTF. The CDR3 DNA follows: TGTGCCAGCAGCTCACAACAGGGCTCGGGCTACACCTTC.

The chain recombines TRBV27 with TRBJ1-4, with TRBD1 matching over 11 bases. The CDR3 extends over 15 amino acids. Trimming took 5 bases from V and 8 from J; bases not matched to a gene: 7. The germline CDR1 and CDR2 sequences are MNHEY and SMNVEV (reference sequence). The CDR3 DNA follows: TGTGCCAGCAGTAGAGGACAGGGGGCGCGGGAAAAACTGTTTTTT. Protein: CASSRGQGAREKLFF.

The CDR3: CASSLVDRGTIAGGRETQYF. CDR3 DNA sequence: TGTGCCAGCAGCTTAGTCGACAGGGGGACCATAGCGGGGGGGCGGGAGACCCAGTACTTC. The chain links TRBV7-8 to TRBJ2-5, with 11 bases fitting TRBD2. Germline CDR1 is SGHVS and CDR2 is FQNEAQ. This CDR3 has 20 residues. The junction had 18 bases not matched to a gene; V was cut back by 1 base and J by 5 bases.

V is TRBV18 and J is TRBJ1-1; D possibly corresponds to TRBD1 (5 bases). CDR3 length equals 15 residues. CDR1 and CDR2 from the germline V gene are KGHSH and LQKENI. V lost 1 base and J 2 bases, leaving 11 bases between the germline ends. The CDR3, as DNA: TGTGCCAGCTCACCACGTGGGCAGGGTAACACTGAAGCTTTCTTT. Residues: CASSPRGQGNTEAFF.